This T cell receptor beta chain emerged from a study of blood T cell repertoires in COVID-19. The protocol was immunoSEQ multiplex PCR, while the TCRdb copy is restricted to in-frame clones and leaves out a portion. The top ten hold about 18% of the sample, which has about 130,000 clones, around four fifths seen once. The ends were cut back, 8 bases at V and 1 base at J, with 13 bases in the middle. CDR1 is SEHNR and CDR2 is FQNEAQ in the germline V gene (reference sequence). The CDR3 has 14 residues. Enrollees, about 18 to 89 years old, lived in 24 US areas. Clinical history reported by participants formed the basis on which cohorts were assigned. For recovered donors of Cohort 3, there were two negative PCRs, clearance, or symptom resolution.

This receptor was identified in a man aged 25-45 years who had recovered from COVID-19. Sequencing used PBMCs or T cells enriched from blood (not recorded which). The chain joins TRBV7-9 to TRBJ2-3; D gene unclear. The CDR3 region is CASRLGSGTDTQYF. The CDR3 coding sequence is TGTGCCAGCCGGTTGGGTAGTGGCACAGATACGCAGTATTTT.